This TCR beta chain was found in a study of blood T cell repertoires in COVID-19. Background on the study: The United States, Italy and Spain were the sources of the acute and convalescent COVID-19 samples. From T cells, B-cell-depleted T cells, or PBMCs came the material, which was cDNA or gDNA.

Germline values: CDR1 KGHDR, CDR2 SFDVKD. Trimming shortened V by 1 base and J by 0 bases, and 8 bases separated the two germline ends. The CDR3 sequence is 16 residues long. Authors' processing steps: Nucleated cell counts were estimated from reference gene primer amplification. Produced via immunoSEQ multiplex PCR; TCRdb's table is partial and in-frame only. The V and J calls and clone size come from that table; D and trimming were worked out from the DNA. The sample lists roughly 250,000 clones; 75% to 90% were seen once. The sample was peripheral blood. This clonotype originated in a middle-aged woman with acute or convalescent COVID-19. V usage is TRBV24-1 and J usage is TRBJ1-4, with D hard to call. CDR3 residues: CATSDFFGATNEKLFF. The CDR3 DNA sequence: TGTGCCACCAGTGATTTTTTCGGGGCAACTAATGAAAAACTGTTTTTT.